There are many counts of the clone carrying this T cell receptor beta chain. Its antigen remains unknown. MiXCR was run by TCRdb on the 5' RACE reads, yielding one entry per CDR3 protein. The sample holds about 64,000 distinct CDR3 sequences, around 4.9% seen once. This specimen belongs to a study of early T cells in non-severe SARS-CoV-2 infection. Study background: Unsorted whole blood bulk RNA was sequenced, with unpaired chains. Findings and limits, study-wide: Database matching using VDJdb favored anti-spike CD8 responses, with private and CD4 specificities left missing.

Trimming took off 5 bases at V and 8 bases at J, with 19 bases between the two ends. CDR3 length: 15 amino acids. Germline CDR1 is MNHEY and CDR2 is SMNVEV (reference sequence). The rearrangement joins TRBV27 to TRBJ2-1; possibly TRBD1 for D (6 bases). The clonotype comes from an adult who was a healthcare worker with PCR-confirmed SARS-CoV-2 infection or an uninfected control (not recorded which). The sequenced sample was whole blood. This CDR3 reads CASSLWGLAGDEQFF. CDR3 DNA: TGTGCCAGCAGTCTTTGGGGGCTAGCAGGCGATGAGCAGTTCTTC.